This TCR beta chain appears in the sequencing data of a study of T cell responses to AZD1222 COVID-19 vaccine. Overall study results and limits: With dominance at 160-218 and 743-854, vaccine-associated CD4 TCRs spanned spike.

Method: immunoSEQ multiplex PCR; TCRdb's copy keeps in-frame clones and lacks some. This table holds about 130,000 clones, roughly 92% found once. Details on this clone: What it binds is unknown.

There are 12 residues in the CDR3. V dropped 3 bases and J dropped 9 bases, with 6 bases sitting between them. Sequencing was performed on peripheral blood, taken 28 days after the second AZD1222 dose. The chain is built from TRBV12-3 or TRBV12-4 and TRBJ1-6; a weak D match, TRBD1 (5 bases). This clonotype was sampled from an adult who received the AZD1222 COVID-19 vaccine. CDR3 DNA sequence: TGTGCCAGCAGTTTCCAGGGTTCACCCCTCCACTTT. As protein: CASSFQGSPLHF.